A single sample gave rise to the 20 T cell receptor beta chains below, sequenced in a study of T cells in Graves' hyperthyroidism and ophthalmopathy. The CDR3 regions of TCR beta were amplified from RNA transcripts. Researchers ran a first-round RT-PCR on the TCR CDR3 using the HTBI primer set. TCRdb re-analysed the multiplex PCR reads in MiXCR, keeping a single row per CDR3 protein. Of about 660,000 distinct CDR3 sequences in the sample, just under 45% were seen once. The sequenced material came from peripheral blood or thyroid tissue (not recorded which). These receptors all stem from an adult man with Graves' disease, either hyperthyroidism or ophthalmopathy (not recorded which).

A few counts support this clonotype. This chain connects TRBV20-1 to TRBJ2-7; 7 bases are a match to TRBD1. J gave up 1 base and V 3 bases, and 6 bases lay outside the gene matches. This CDR3 comprises 14 residues. Germline CDR1 and CDR2: DFQATT and SNEGSKA (reference sequence). The CDR3 sequence is CSASGTELSYEQYF. Written as DNA, the CDR3 is TGCAGTGCTAGTGGGACAGAGTTATCCTACGAGCAGTACTTC.

V and J are TRBV12-3 or TRBV12-4 and TRBJ2-5; 8 bases align to TRBD2. V trimming: 3 bases; J trimming: 9 bases; junction bases outside the gene matches: 9. This CDR3 has 14 residues. In nucleotides, the CDR3 is TGTGCCAGCAGTTTTCTCGCGGGGGGTCAGCCCCAGTACTTC. Translation: CASSFLAGGQPQYF.

In the case of this clonotype: The CDR3 does not end in the conserved phenylalanine or tryptophan, so this is likely a read error. This chain joins TRBV7-3 and TRBJ2-7, with TRBD2 matching over 9 bases. This CDR3 is built from 17 residues. The V gene's germline CDR1 is SGHTA and CDR2 FQGTGA. Germline trimming cut 2 bases from V and 4 bases from J; bases unmatched to any gene: 12. The CDR3 reads CASSLAASGASLYEQYY. CDR3 DNA sequence: TGTGCCAGCAGCTTAGCAGCTAGCGGGGCCTCGTTGTACGAGCAGTACTAC.

The sample holds many counts of this clonotype. This chain links TRBV29-1 with TRBJ1-1; D unclear. CDR1 and CDR2 from the germline V gene are SQVTM and ANQGSEA. Trimming took 1 base from V and 4 from J, leaving 13 bases between them. The CDR3 spans 14 residues. CDR3 in amino acids: CSVEVGRVGTEAFF. In DNA form, the CDR3 reads TGCAGCGTTGAAGTGGGGAGGGTTGGCACTGAAGCTTTCTTT.

V is TRBV5-1 and J is TRBJ2-3; D gene ambiguous. The germline V and J ends were trimmed by 0 bases and 6 bases, with 5 bases remaining between them. This CDR3 has 12 amino acids. Germline lookup yields CDR1 SGHRS and CDR2 YFSETQ. Here the CDR3 DNA reads TGCGCCAGCAGCTTGGACTGGGATACGCAGTATTTT. Translating gives CASSLDWDTQYF.

There are a few counts of this clonotype. The CDR3 reads CASSPPRPLEQYF. CDR3 nucleotide sequence: TGTGCCAGCAGCCCGCCCCGGCCCCTCGAGCAGTACTTC. The gene calls are TRBV12-3 or TRBV12-4 and TRBJ2-7; D call uncertain. The germline V and J ends were trimmed by 6 bases and 6 bases, with 15 bases remaining between them. The CDR3 is made up of 13 amino acids.

This clonotype was found many times. V and J are TRBV7-8 and TRBJ1-2; TRBD1 agrees at 7 bases. The CDR3 runs to 14 residues. CDR1 is SGHVS and CDR2 is FQNEAQ in the germline V gene. The V gene end was trimmed by 5 bases and the J gene end by 6 bases; junction bases not matched to a gene: 9. The CDR3 protein is CASSPRDSNDGYTF. The DNA for the CDR3 is TGTGCCAGCAGCCCACGGGACAGCAATGATGGCTACACCTTC.

At least ten counts were recorded for this clonotype. This sequence joins TRBV10-3 and TRBJ1-5; D is ambiguous. CDR1 and CDR2 from the germline V gene are ENHRY and SYGVKD. This CDR3 is 16 amino acids long. V was shortened by 0 bases and J by 0 bases, with 9 bases between the two germline ends. The DNA for the CDR3 is TGTGCCATCAGTGAGTCTCGGGGATCTAGCAATCAGCCCCAGCATTTT. This encodes CAISESRGSSNQPQHF.

This clonotype was observed a handful of times. One junction end disagrees with the germline gene, perhaps due to a read error. V usage is TRBV10-3 and J usage is TRBJ1-2, with D possibly matching TRBD1 (5 bases). The CDR3 length is 16 residues. From germline, CDR1 is ENHRY and CDR2 SYGVKD. CDR3 sequence: CAISESAGRRDYGHTF. The CDR3 DNA follows: TGTGCCATCAGTGAGTCGGCGGGGCGTCGAGACTATGGCCACACCTTC.

Concerning this clonotype itself: Mismatch with germline at one junction end may stem from a read error. This chain links TRBV2 with TRBJ2-7; 7 bases align to TRBD2. Germline V gives CDR1 SNHLY, CDR2 FYNNEI. CDR3 length: 13 amino acids. For the CDR3, the DNA is TGTGCCAGCAGTTGGACAAACGCCGGGACTATCCAATTC. Amino acids: CASSWTNAGTIQF. Filled out from reference TRBV2 and TRBJ2-7, the complete variable domain reads EPEVTQTPSHQVTQMGQEVILRCVPISNHLYFYWYRQILGQKVEFLVSFYNNEISEKSEIFDDQFSVERPDGSNFTLKIRSTKLEDSAMYFCASSWTNAGTIQFGPGTRLTVT.

This clonotype was recorded many times. V gene TRBV7-9 combines with J gene TRBJ2-7, with 10 bases lining up with TRBD1. The CDR3 length is 16 residues. Germline V gene data show CDR1 as SEHNR and CDR2 as FQNEAQ (reference sequence). V lost 1 base, J lost 1 base, and 4 bases stayed unmatched. The CDR3 spells CASSLVEGQGSYEQYF. Here the CDR3 DNA reads TGTGCCAGCAGCTTAGTAGAGGGACAGGGGTCCTACGAGCAGTACTTC.

The CDR3: CASSLKGGGNPGELFF. The CDR3 region has the DNA TGTGCCAGCAGCTTGAAGGGCGGGGGCAACCCCGGGGAGCTGTTTTTT. The chain carries TRBV5-5 and TRBJ2-2; weak D call: TRBD2 (7 bases). V was cut by 1 base and J by 6 bases, with 16 bases left in between. Germline V gene lookup returns CDR1 SGHKS and CDR2 YYEKEE (reference sequence). The CDR3 is 16 amino acids.

CDR3: CASSLGSGGAAGETQYF. The DNA of the CDR3 is TGTGCCAGCAGCTTAGGTAGCGGGGGGGCCGCGGGGGAGACCCAGTACTTC. The V and J genes are TRBV7-2 and TRBJ2-5; 11 bases map to TRBD2. Unmatched junction bases numbered 9, after V lost 1 base and J lost 5 bases. CDR1 SGHTA and CDR2 FQGNSA come from the germline V gene. The CDR3 covers 17 residues.

This clonotype was recorded many times. This chain uses TRBV10-3 with TRBJ1-1, with no clear D. V lost 0 bases, J lost 5 bases, and 10 bases lay in between. Germline CDR1 reads ENHRY; CDR2 reads SYGVKD. The CDR3 is made up of 14 amino acids. CDR3 sequence (DNA): TGTGCCATCAGTGAGTCGGCCGGAAGGACTGAAGCTTTCTTT. Translation: CAISESAGRTEAFF.

V usage is TRBV24-1 and J usage is TRBJ1-5, with a tentative D call TRBD1 (6 bases). Trimming took 7 bases from V and 4 from J, leaving 13 bases between them. The germline V gene has CDR1 KGHDR and CDR2 SFDVKD. The CDR3 runs 14 residues. The DNA for the CDR3 is TGTGCCACCAGCAGCTCGGGGGCAAATCAGCCCCAGCATTTT. This codes for CATSSSGANQPQHF.

This clonotype has a handful of counts. The DNA for the CDR3 is TGTGCCATCAGTGAGTCGGGCGATAATTCACCCCTCCACTTT. This sequence encodes CAISESGDNSPLHF. The gene calls are TRBV10-3 and TRBJ1-6; D ambiguous. Germline CDR1 ENHRY, CDR2 SYGVKD. This CDR3 has 14 residues. With 0 bases removed from V and 5 bases from J, the gap between germline ends came to 5 bases.

The genes are TRBV7-9 and TRBJ2-5; D not resolved. Trimming left V 6 bases short and J 3 bases short, with 14 bases between. The CDR3 runs to 14 residues. Germline V lookup: CDR1 SEHNR, CDR2 FQNEAQ (reference sequence). CDR3 DNA: TGTGCCAGCAGACGACGGGCTGTGGAAGAGACCCAGTACTTC. Amino acids: CASRRRAVEETQYF.

V usage is TRBV19 and J usage is TRBJ2-7; no clear D. Germline assignment: CDR1 LNHDA and CDR2 SQIVND (reference sequence). This CDR3 region has 13 residues. V lost 5 bases and J lost 2, with 10 bases in between. The CDR3 loop is CASSANKAYEQYF. In DNA form, the CDR3 reads TGTGCCAGTAGTGCAAACAAGGCCTACGAGCAGTACTTC.

This clonotype was found many times. The chain joins TRBV29-1 to TRBJ1-2; 9 bases align to TRBD1. J gave up 0 bases and V 0 bases, and 8 bases lay outside the gene matches. This CDR3 comprises 17 residues. Germline V gene data show CDR1 as SQVTM and CDR2 as ANQGSEA. CDR3 coding DNA: TGCAGCGTTGAAGATCGAACAGGGGGCCGAACTAACTATGGCTACACCTTC. As protein: CSVEDRTGGRTNYGYTF.

V gene TRBV2 combines with J gene TRBJ2-5, with 14 bases aligning to TRBD2. Trimming took 4 bases from V and 4 from J; bases not matched to a gene: 8. This CDR3 contains 17 residues. Germline assignment: CDR1 SNHLY and CDR2 FYNNEI. The CDR3 sequence: CASSARRLAGGTETQYF. The DNA for the CDR3 is TGTGCCAGCAGTGCTAGAAGACTAGCGGGAGGGACAGAGACCCAGTACTTC.